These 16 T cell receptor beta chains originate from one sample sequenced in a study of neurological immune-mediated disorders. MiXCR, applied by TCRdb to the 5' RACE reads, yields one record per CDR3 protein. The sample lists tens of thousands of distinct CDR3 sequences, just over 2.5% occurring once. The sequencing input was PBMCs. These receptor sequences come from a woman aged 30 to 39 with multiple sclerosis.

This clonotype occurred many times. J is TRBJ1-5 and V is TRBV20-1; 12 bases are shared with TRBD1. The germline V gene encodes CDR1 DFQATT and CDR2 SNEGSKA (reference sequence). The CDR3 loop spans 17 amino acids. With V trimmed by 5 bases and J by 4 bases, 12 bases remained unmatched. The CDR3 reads CSAYGTGGGLGNQPQHF. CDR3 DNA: TGCAGTGCTTACGGGACAGGGGGCGGATTAGGAAATCAGCCCCAGCATTTT.

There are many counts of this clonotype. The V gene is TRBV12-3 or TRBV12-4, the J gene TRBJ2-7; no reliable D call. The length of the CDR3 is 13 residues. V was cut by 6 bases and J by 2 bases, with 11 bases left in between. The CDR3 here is CASSPILTYEQYF. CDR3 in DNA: TGTGCCAGCAGCCCGATTTTGACCTACGAGCAGTACTTC.

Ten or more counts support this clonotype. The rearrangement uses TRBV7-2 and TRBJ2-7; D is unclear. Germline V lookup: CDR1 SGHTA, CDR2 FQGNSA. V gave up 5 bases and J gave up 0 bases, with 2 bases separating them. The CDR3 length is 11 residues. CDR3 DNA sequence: TGTGCCAGCAGCGGCTCCTACGAGCAGTACTTC. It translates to CASSGSYEQYF.

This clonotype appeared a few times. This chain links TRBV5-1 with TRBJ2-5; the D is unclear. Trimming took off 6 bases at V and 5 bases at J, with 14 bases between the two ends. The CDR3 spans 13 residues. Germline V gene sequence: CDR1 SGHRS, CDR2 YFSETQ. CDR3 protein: CASTGKPPETQYF. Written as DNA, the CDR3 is TGCGCCAGCACCGGAAAGCCACCGGAGACCCAGTACTTC.

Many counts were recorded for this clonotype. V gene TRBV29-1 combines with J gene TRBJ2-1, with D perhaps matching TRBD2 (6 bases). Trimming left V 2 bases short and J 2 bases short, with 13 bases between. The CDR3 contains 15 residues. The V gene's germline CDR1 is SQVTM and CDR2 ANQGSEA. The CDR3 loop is CSVEFRAGTYNEQFF. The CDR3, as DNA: TGCAGCGTTGAATTCCGGGCGGGGACCTACAATGAGCAGTTCTTC.

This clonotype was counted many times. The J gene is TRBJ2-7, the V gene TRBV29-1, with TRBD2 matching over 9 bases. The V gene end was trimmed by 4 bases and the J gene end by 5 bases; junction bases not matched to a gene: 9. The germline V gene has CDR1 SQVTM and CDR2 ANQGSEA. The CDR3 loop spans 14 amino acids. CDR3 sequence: CSVVPSGKINEQYF. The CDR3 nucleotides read TGCAGCGTTGTCCCTAGCGGGAAAATAAACGAGCAGTACTTC.

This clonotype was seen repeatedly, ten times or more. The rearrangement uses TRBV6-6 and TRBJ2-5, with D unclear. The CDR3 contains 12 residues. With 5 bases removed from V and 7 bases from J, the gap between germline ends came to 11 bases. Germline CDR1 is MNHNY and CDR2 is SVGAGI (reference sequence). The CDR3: CASSPHFGTQYF. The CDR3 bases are TGTGCCAGCAGTCCCCATTTCGGGACCCAGTACTTC.

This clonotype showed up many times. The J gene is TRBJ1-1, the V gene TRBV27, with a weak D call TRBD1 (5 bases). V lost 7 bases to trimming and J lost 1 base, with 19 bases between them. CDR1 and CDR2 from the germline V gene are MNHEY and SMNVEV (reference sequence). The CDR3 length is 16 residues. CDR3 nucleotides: TGTGCCAGCAAAATAACCCCTCCGACAGCGAACACTGAAGCTTTCTTT. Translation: CASKITPPTANTEAFF.

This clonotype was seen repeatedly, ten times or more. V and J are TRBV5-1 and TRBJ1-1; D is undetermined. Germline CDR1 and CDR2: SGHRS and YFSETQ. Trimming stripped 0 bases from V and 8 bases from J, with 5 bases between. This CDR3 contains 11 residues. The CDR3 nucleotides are TGCGCCAGCAGCTTGGGGCAGGAAGCTTTCTTT. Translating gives CASSLGQEAFF.

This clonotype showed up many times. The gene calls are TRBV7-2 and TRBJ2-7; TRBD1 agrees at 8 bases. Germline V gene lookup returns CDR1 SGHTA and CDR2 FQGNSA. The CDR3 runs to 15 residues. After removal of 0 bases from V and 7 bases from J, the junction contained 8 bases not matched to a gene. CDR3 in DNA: TGTGCCAGCAGCTTAGCTGCAGGGGGCTTGAGGGAGCAGTACTTC. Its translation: CASSLAAGGLREQYF.

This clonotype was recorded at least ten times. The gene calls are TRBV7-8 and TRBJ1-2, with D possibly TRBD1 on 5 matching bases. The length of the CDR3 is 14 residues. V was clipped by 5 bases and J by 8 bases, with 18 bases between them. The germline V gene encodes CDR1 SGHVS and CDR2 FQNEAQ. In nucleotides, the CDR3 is TGTGCCAGCAGCCCCGCCCAGGGATTAGGAGGCTACACCTTC. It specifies CASSPAQGLGGYTF.

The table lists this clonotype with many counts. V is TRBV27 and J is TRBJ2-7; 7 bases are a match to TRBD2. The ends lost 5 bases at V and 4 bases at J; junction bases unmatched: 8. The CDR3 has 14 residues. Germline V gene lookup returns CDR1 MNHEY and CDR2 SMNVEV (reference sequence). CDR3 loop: CASSPAGVWYEQYF. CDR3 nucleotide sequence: TGTGCCAGCAGTCCGGCGGGAGTATGGTACGAGCAGTACTTC.

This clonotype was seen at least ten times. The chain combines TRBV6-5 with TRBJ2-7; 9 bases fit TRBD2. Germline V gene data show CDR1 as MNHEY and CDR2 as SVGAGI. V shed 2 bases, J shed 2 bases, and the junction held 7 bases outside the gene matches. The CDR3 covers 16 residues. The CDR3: CASSYPGIAGAYEQYF. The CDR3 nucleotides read TGTGCCAGCAGTTACCCCGGGATAGCGGGGGCCTACGAGCAGTACTTC.

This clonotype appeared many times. CDR3 loop: CASSLSWARGTGELFF. CDR3 in DNA: TGCGCCAGCAGCTTATCTTGGGCCAGGGGGACCGGGGAGCTGTTTTTT. J is TRBJ2-2 and V is TRBV5-1, with 7 nucleotides matching TRBD1. The CDR3 has 16 amino acids. Per germline, CDR1 SGHRS and CDR2 YFSETQ. The J segment lost 5 bases and the V segment lost 2 bases, leaving 9 bases of the junction unmatched.

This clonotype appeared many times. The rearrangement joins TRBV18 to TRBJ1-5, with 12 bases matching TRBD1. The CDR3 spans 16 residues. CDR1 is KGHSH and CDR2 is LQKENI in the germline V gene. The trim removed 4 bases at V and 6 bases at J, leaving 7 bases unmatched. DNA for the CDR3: TGTGCCAGCTCACGGACCGGGACAGGGGGCGGTCAGCCCCAGCATTTT. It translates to CASSRTGTGGGQPQHF.

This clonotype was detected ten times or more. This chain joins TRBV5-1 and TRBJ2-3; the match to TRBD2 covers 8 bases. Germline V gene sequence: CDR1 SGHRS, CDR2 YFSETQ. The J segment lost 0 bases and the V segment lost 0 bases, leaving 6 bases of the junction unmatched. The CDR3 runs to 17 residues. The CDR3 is CASSLEAGDPSTDTQYF. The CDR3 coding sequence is TGCGCCAGCAGCTTGGAAGCGGGGGATCCTAGCACAGATACGCAGTATTTT.